A selection of T cell receptor beta chains follows, all from one sample in a study of PD-1 blockade in classical Hodgkin lymphoma. Libraries were prepared by immunoSEQ multiplex PCR; TCRdb keeps only in-frame clonotypes and omits some of them. In the table there are about 110,000 clones, about nine tenths of which are singletons. This sample comprised peripheral blood mononuclear cells (PBMCs), obtained before the second cycle of nivolumab. These receptors all come from a human donor with classical Hodgkin lymphoma. The CDR3 runs from the conserved cysteine through the conserved F or W. D genes are given only for firm matches. Some rows have no size entry. The others give once, few or many, or a class for an expanded clone.

clone_size d_call j_call v_call cdr3_length cdr3_nt cdr3_aa
once TRBD1 TRBJ1-2 TRBV5-4 15 TGTGCCAGCAGCTTGGCAGGGGGCGGTGGCTATGGCTACACCTTC CASSLAGGGGYGYTF
once - TRBJ1-6 TRBV5-1 13 TGCGCCAGCAGCGTCCTCCTGGGACAAACTCTCCACTTT CASSVLLGQTLHF
once - TRBJ2-7 TRBV6-6 15 TGTGCCAGCAGTTACTCGAGTAGGCTCTCCTACGAGCAGTACTTC CASSYSSRLSYEQYF
- TRBD1 TRBJ1-1 TRBV25-1 15 TGTGCCAGCAGTGAGGACAGGGGAGGGAACACTGAAGCTTTCTTT CASSEDRGGNTEAFF
once TRBD2 TRBJ2-7 TRBV4-1 15 TGCGCCAGCAGCCAAGGACTAGCGGGAGGCTACGAGCAGTACTTC CASSQGLAGGYEQYF
once - TRBJ2-5 TRBV19 14 TGTGCCAGTAGTATAGGGTCTCCCCTGGAGACCCAGTACTTC CASSIGSPLETQYF
- - TRBJ1-1 TRBV4-3 15 TGCGCCAGCAGCCCCTCCAGCTACGGGGACACTGAAGCTTTCTTT CASSPSSYGDTEAFF
- TRBD2 TRBJ2-5 TRBV6-1 14 TGTGCCAGCAGTGGGCTAGCGGGACAAGAGACCCAGTACTTC CASSGLAGQETQYF
- TRBD2 TRBJ2-1 TRBV9 13 TGTGCCAGCAGCGCAACCTTAGCGGGTGAGCAGTTCTTC CASSATLAGEQFF
- TRBD2 TRBJ2-5 TRBV19 16 TGTGCCAGTAGTATGGAAAGGACTAGCGGGACGGGGACCCAGTACTTC CASSMERTSGTGTQYF
- - TRBJ1-4 TRBV7-9 14 TGTGCCAGCAGCCTCCGGGGCGAGAATGAAAAACTGTTTTTT CASSLRGENEKLFF
many - TRBJ2-2 TRBV2 14 TGTGCCAGCAGTCCAACAGTGAACACCGGGGAGCTGTTTTTT CASSPTVNTGELFF
- - TRBJ2-7 TRBV2 13 TGTGCCAGCAGTGTGGCAGTCACCTACGAGCAGTACTTC CASSVAVTYEQYF
once - TRBJ2-1 TRBV27 16 TGTGCCAGCAGTTTTCGGCTCACTTGGGCCTACAATGAGCAGTTCTTC CASSFRLTWAYNEQFF
- - TRBJ2-7 TRBV2 13 TGTGCCAGCAGTGTCGGGGTCTCCTACGAGCAGTACTTC CASSVGVSYEQYF
- - TRBJ2-3 TRBV4-3 15 TGCGCCAGCAGCCAAGAAGAAGGGGACACAGATACGCAGTATTTT CASSQEEGDTDTQYF
- TRBD2 TRBJ2-1 TRBV15 16 TGTGCCACCAGCAGAGTTTGGACTAGCGCTTCCAATGAGCAGTTCTTC CATSRVWTSASNEQFF
- - TRBJ1-1 TRBV29-1 14 TGCAGCGTTGAGATGAAGGGACGGAACACTGAAGCTTTCTTT CSVEMKGRNTEAFF
- TRBD2 TRBJ2-7 TRBV6-1 14 TGTGCCAGCAGTGAAGGACTAGCGGGAGCCCCGCAGTACTTC CASSEGLAGAPQYF
- TRBD1 TRBJ1-5 TRBV6-1 12 TGTGCCAGCGGGCAGGGGGATCAGCCCCAGCATTTT CASGQGDQPQHF
- - TRBJ2-7 TRBV4-1 15 TGCGCCAGCAGCCATCCCGGACGGGGCCTTTACGAGCAGTACTTC CASSHPGRGLYEQYF
- - TRBJ2-2 TRBV7-9 12 TGTGCCAGCAGCTCCTCGGCCGGGGAGCTGTTTTTT CASSSSAGELFF
- TRBD2 TRBJ2-1 TRBV6-5 15 TGTGCCAGCACCAAAGGGACTAGCGGGAGTAATGAGCAGTTCTTC CASTKGTSGSNEQFF
- TRBD2 TRBJ2-2 TRBV6-5 16 TGTGCCAGCAGTTACCTACTAGCGGGAAACACCGGGGAGCTGTTTTTT CASSYLLAGNTGELFF
- - TRBJ2-1 TRBV19 13 TGTGCCAGTAGTACCGACTCTTACAATGAGCAGTTCTTC CASSTDSYNEQFF
- - TRBJ2-1 TRBV6-5 14 TGTGCCAGCAGTTACAGCAGGCTCTTGGATGAGCAGTTCTTC CASSYSRLLDEQFF
- TRBD1 TRBJ1-2 TRBV18 12 TGTGCCAGCTCACAGGGGGCCGAAGGCTACACCTTC CASSQGAEGYTF
- TRBD1 TRBJ1-1 TRBV29-1 13 TGCAGCGTTGAACCTAGGACAGGGTTTGAAGCTTTCTTT CSVEPRTGFEAFF
- TRBD2 TRBJ2-2 TRBV5-1 17 TGCGCCCGCAGCTTCTCCGGCCGGACCGGGGGGGGCGGGGAGCTGTTTTTT CARSFSGRTGGGGELFF
once TRBD2 TRBJ2-7 TRBV29-1 13 TGCAGCGCCCAAGGACTAGCGGGGGGCGAGCAGTACTTC CSAQGLAGGEQYF
- - TRBJ1-2 TRBV6-5 14 TGTGCCAGCAGTTACGCAGGGGCCTCCTCTGGCTACACCTTC CASSYAGASSGYTF
- - TRBJ2-4 TRBV25-1 15 TGTGCCAGCAGTCTCGCCGGGGGAGCCAAAAACATTCAGTACTTC CASSLAGGAKNIQYF
- - TRBJ1-1 TRBV7-9 16 TGTGCCAGCAGCCCCTTCATGGAGGCTGGAAACACTGAAGCTTTCTTT CASSPFMEAGNTEAFF
- - TRBJ1-2 TRBV5-1 14 TGCGCCAGCAGCCTCGGGGAGGGGATAGGAGGCTACACCTTC CASSLGEGIGGYTF
- TRBD1 TRBJ2-7 TRBV15 15 TGTGCCACCAGCAGAGATGGGACAGGGCCCTACGAGCAGTACTTC CATSRDGTGPYEQYF
- - TRBJ1-3 TRBV28 16 TGTGCCAGCAATTCGATTACAGGGTACTCTGGAAACACCATATATTTT CASNSITGYSGNTIYF
- - TRBJ1-3 TRBV5-1 16 TGCGCCAGCAGCCCAACCTCCGGGACTGGAGGAAACACCATATATTTT CASSPTSGTGGNTIYF
- - TRBJ1-1 TRBV28 12 TGTGCCAGCAGTTTAATGTACACTGAAGCTTTCTTT CASSLMYTEAFF
few - TRBJ1-5 TRBV15 12 TGTGCCACCAGCCCGGTGGAGGGGCCCCAGCATTTT CATSPVEGPQHF
few TRBD1 TRBJ1-5 TRBV19 15 TGTGCCAGTAGTCCCGGGACAGAGAGCCCTCAGCCCCAGCATTTT CASSPGTESPQPQHF
once - TRBJ2-1 TRBV11-2 16 TGTGCCAGCAGCTTATACCCGGGACAAGGGAGAAATGAGCAGTTCTTC CASSLYPGQGRNEQFF
- - TRBJ1-2 TRBV5-6 13 TGTGCCAGCAGCTTGGGTGGGGCAAATGGCTACACCTTC CASSLGGANGYTF